The next 4 T cell receptor beta chains were all read from a single sample in a study of shared clonotypes between healthy human individuals. Clones were sequenced by immunoSEQ multiplex PCR, and TCRdb holds only the in-frame ones, with some missing. The table has a few million clones, over 90% seen once. What was sequenced was naive CD4+ T cells from PBMCs. Subset defined: CD45RA+ positively selected. The receptors here all came from a man between 18 and 35 years old in good health. Some clones in this sample may be carry-over from other donors' samples.

This clone showed up just once. The chain uses TRBV10-1 and TRBJ2-1, with 7 positions matching TRBD2. The CDR3 contains 18 residues. The V gene's germline CDR1 is WNHNN and CDR2 SYGVQD (reference sequence). Trimming cost V 0 bases and J 4 bases; bases outside gene matches: 12. DNA for the CDR3: TGCGCCAGCAGTGAGTCGCCCGGGGGGAGTGGCCCATACAATGAGCAGTTCTTC. The encoded protein is CASSESPGGSGPYNEQFF.

V gene TRBV11-3 combines with J gene TRBJ2-2; 9 bases match TRBD1. Trimming at V came to 5 bases and at J to 10 bases, leaving 11 bases not matched to a gene. Germline V lookup: CDR1 SGHNT, CDR2 YENEEA. The CDR3 has 15 residues. The CDR3 coding sequence is TGTGCCAGCAGCCTATTAGGACAGGGGTTGTCGGAGCTGTTTTTT. This codes for CASSLLGQGLSELFF.

This sequence joins TRBV7-2 and TRBJ2-5; D is possibly TRBD1 (5 bases). CDR1 and CDR2 from the germline V gene are SGHTA and FQGNSA. The ends were cut back, 3 bases at V and 2 bases at J, with 10 bases in the middle. This CDR3 is built from 14 residues. CDR3 DNA: TGTGCCAGCAGCTTCAAGGGGTCACAAGAGACCCAGTACTTC. It codes for CASSFKGSQETQYF.

This chain connects TRBV5-1 to TRBJ2-4; TRBD2 is a possible D gene (6 bases). Trimming shortened V by 6 bases and J by 5 bases, and 15 bases separated the two germline ends. CDR1 and CDR2 (germline): SGHRS, YFSETQ. This CDR3 spans 14 amino acids. The CDR3 DNA is TGCGCCAGCAAAATGGGACCGGGAGAAAACATTCAGTACTTC. It encodes CASKMGPGENIQYF.